The sequence of this T cell receptor (beta chain) was determined in a study of immune cell composition in non-small cell lung cancer. Overall study results and limits: Lung squamous cell carcinoma tumours had significantly higher top 10 clone scores and productive clonality than lung adenocarcinoma. Squamous carcinomas (approximately 75%) more often had tumour-associated clones >0.5% than adenocarcinomas (roughly 33%). Dominant in vivo tumour-associated clones were not shown to share tumour-reactive sequences. Adenocarcinomas with higher top tumour-associated clone frequency had more reactive TILs.

On this clone itself: Its antigen is unknown.

Some clones are missing from TCRdb's copy, which holds only in-frame ones; the method was immunoSEQ multiplex PCR. Of under 2,500 clones listed, over 60% were seen once; the top ten hold approximately 10%. This CDR3 is 15 amino acids long. CDR1 is MNHNY, CDR2 SVGAGI, per germline (reference sequence). Trimming cost V 2 bases and J 8 bases, with 18 bases left between them. This clonotype originated in a human donor with non-small cell lung cancer. The V and J genes are TRBV6-6 and TRBJ1-1, with D possibly being TRBD1 (6 bases). Material for sequencing was lung tumor tissue. The CDR3 DNA follows: TGTGCCAGCAGTTACCCAGGGGCGCCTTCCAAGGAAGCTTTCTTT. Its protein is CASSYPGAPSKEAFF.